These T cell receptor beta chains were read from a single sample in a study of vaccination effects on CD4 cells after COVID-19. The protocol was immunoSEQ multiplex PCR, while the TCRdb copy is restricted to in-frame clones and leaves out a portion. The repertoire holds roughly 19,000 clones, with about 65% as singletons. Their specific antigens are unknown. The sample consisted of CD4+ T cells from PBMCs cultured with HCoV-NL63 spike peptides, taken before COVID-19 vaccination. These receptors originate from a human donor who received a COVID-19 vaccine. CDR3s include the opening cysteine and the closing phenylalanine or tryptophan. The D gene is left open where the match is weak. The size field is filled for only some rows; it gives once, few, many or a size class.

d_gene	j_gene	abundance	v_gene	CDR3nt	CDR3aa
-	TRBJ2-7	-	TRBV6-5	TGTGCCAGCAGTTACTCGCACTACAACCTCTACGAGCAGTACTTC	CASSYSHYNLYEQYF
-	TRBJ1-3	-	TRBV4-1	TGCGCCAGCAGCCAGGCCTTTGTCCCCGACTCTGGAAACACCATATATTTT	CASSQAFVPDSGNTIYF
TRBD1	TRBJ2-3	-	TRBV6-1	TGTGCCAGCAGTGACCGGGACAGGGGAACAGATACGCAGTATTTT	CASSDRDRGTDTQYF
TRBD1	TRBJ2-5	-	TRBV5-4	TGTGCCAGCAGCTTCAAGGGGGCGAAAGAGACCCAGTACTTC	CASSFKGAKETQYF
-	TRBJ1-4	once	TRBV4-2	TGTGCCAGCAGCCAAGACAGGGTGGCAACTAATGAAAAACTGTTTTTT	CASSQDRVATNEKLFF
-	TRBJ2-2	-	TRBV10-3	TGTGCCATCACGGAAAACACCGGGGAGCTGTTTTTT	CAITENTGELFF
-	TRBJ2-7	-	TRBV25-1	TGTGCCAGCAGTGACACAGGGAGTTACGAGCAGTACTTC	CASSDTGSYEQYF
TRBD2	TRBJ2-7	-	TRBV12-3/TRBV12-4	TGTGCCAGCAGTTTCTTGGCGGGAGGGCCAGTGTACTTC	CASSFLAGGPVYF
TRBD2	TRBJ2-5	few	TRBV6-6	TGTGCCAGCAGTCCTGGCGGTCTAGCGGGGTACTTTTTGCTACAAGAGACCCAGTACTTC	CASSPGGLAGYFLLQETQYF
-	TRBJ1-2	few	TRBV7-9	TGTGCCAGCAGCTTTCGGGCCTCTGGCTACACCTTC	CASSFRASGYTF
TRBD2	TRBJ2-1	-	TRBV2	TGTGCCAGCAGGGTCGGGGGGGACAACTACAATGAGCAGTTCTTC	CASRVGGDNYNEQFF
-	TRBJ2-4	once	TRBV12-3/TRBV12-4	TGTGCCAGCGGGTCGACACGCGCTGGGGGGTACTTC	CASGSTRAGGYF
-	TRBJ2-6	-	TRBV3-1/TRBV3-2	TGTGCCAGCACGGCTGCTATGACCTCTGGGGCCAACGTCCTGACTTTC	CASTAAMTSGANVLTF
-	TRBJ1-3	-	TRBV3-1/TRBV3-2	TGTGCCAGCAGCCAAGTACTTCTTTCAAGGGGAAACACCATATATTTT	CASSQVLLSRGNTIYF
-	TRBJ2-1	-	TRBV5-1	TGCGCCAGCAGCTTGGTACTAAATCTAGGGAATGAGCAGTTCTTC	CASSLVLNLGNEQFF
-	TRBJ2-1	-	TRBV6-2/TRBV6-3	TGTGCCAGCAGCAATACCCCGTTCAAGAGCTCCTACAATGAGCAGTTCTTC	CASSNTPFKSSYNEQFF
TRBD1	TRBJ1-1	-	TRBV5-1	TGCGCCAGCAGCGACAGGGAGAACACTGAAGCTTTCTTT	CASSDRENTEAFF
-	TRBJ1-2	-	TRBV30	TGTGCCTGGAGTGTAGCCACAGGGTATGGCTACACCTTC	CAWSVATGYGYTF
-	TRBJ2-7	-	TRBV27	TGTGCCAGCAGTTCGCCGACTAGTATCTACGAGCAGTACTTC	CASSSPTSIYEQYF
TRBD2	TRBJ2-7	few	TRBV3-1/TRBV3-2	TGTGCCAGCAGCCCCCGACTAGCGGGGGGTAGCTCCTACGAGCAGTACTTC	CASSPRLAGGSSYEQYF
TRBD1	TRBJ1-1	-	TRBV30	TGTGCCTGGATCAGGACAGGGGGCACTGAAGCTTTCTTT	CAWIRTGGTEAFF
-	TRBJ2-1	-	TRBV5-1	TGCGCCAGCAGCTTGGTGGAGACAGCCTACAATGAGCAGTTCTTC	CASSLVETAYNEQFF
TRBD1	TRBJ1-4	-	TRBV5-1	TGCGCCAGCAGCCTGGGACAGGGGGAAGGAAGGAGAGAAAAACTGTTTTTT	CASSLGQGEGRREKLFF
-	TRBJ2-5	few	TRBV7-9	TGTGCCAGCAGCTTAGGGGCGGGGATCCAAGAGACCCAGTACTTC	CASSLGAGIQETQYF
TRBD1	TRBJ1-1	-	TRBV2	TGTGCCAGCAGCGGGGGGGGACAGGGGCGACGGGCCGCTTTCTTT	CASSGGGQGRRAAFF
-	TRBJ1-5	-	TRBV10-3	TGTGCCATCGCTGGGGAGCGGGAGCAGCCCCAGCATTTT	CAIAGEREQPQHF